Listed below are T cell receptor beta chains from one sample, sequenced in a study of blood T cell repertoires in COVID-19. The data were produced by immunoSEQ multiplex PCR, yet TCRdb's version contains in-frame clones alone and is incomplete. The sample has around 140,000 clones; roughly 89% are singletons. Sequenced: peripheral blood. The source is a woman between 45 and 60 years old with acute or convalescent COVID-19. CDR3s include the opening cysteine and the closing phenylalanine or tryptophan. D genes are given only for firm matches. Clone size is not always given. Where it is, it says once, few, many or a class for expanded clones.

d_call: TRBD1; v_call: TRBV10-3; clone_size: -; j_call: TRBJ1-1; cdr3_nt: TGTGCCATCAGATCCGGGACAGCCGCTCTGAACACTGAAGCTTTCTTT; cdr3_aa: CAIRSGTAALNTEAFF
d_call: -; v_call: TRBV27; clone_size: -; j_call: TRBJ2-4; cdr3_nt: TGTGCCAGCAGCCTAATAGGGGGTATAGCCAAAAACATTCAGTACTTC; cdr3_aa: CASSLIGGIAKNIQYF
d_call: -; v_call: TRBV27; clone_size: -; j_call: TRBJ2-3; cdr3_nt: TGTGCCAGCAGAAGGACAGCTACCTTTAGCACAGATACGCAGTATTTT; cdr3_aa: CASRRTATFSTDTQYF
d_call: TRBD2; v_call: TRBV24-1; clone_size: few; j_call: TRBJ2-1; cdr3_nt: TGTGCCACCAGTGATCGTAGCGGGGGGGCCGGGTATGAGCAGTTCTTC; cdr3_aa: CATSDRSGGAGYEQFF
d_call: -; v_call: TRBV29-1; clone_size: -; j_call: TRBJ1-2; cdr3_nt: TGCAGCGTTGGACAGAGTAACTATGGCTACACCTTC; cdr3_aa: CSVGQSNYGYTF
d_call: TRBD2; v_call: TRBV5-1; clone_size: once; j_call: TRBJ2-1; cdr3_nt: TGCGCCAGCAGCTTGATTCTCGGCGGGAGGGATGAGCAGTTCTTC; cdr3_aa: CASSLILGGRDEQFF
d_call: -; v_call: TRBV7-2; clone_size: -; j_call: TRBJ1-5; cdr3_nt: TGTGCCAGCAGCTTAATCCCCCTCAATCAGCCCCAGCATTTT; cdr3_aa: CASSLIPLNQPQHF
d_call: TRBD1; v_call: TRBV7-3; clone_size: once; j_call: TRBJ1-1; cdr3_nt: TGTGCCAGCAGCCACGGACAGGGAGGCGCTTTCTTT; cdr3_aa: CASSHGQGGAFF
d_call: -; v_call: TRBV4-1; clone_size: -; j_call: TRBJ1-3; cdr3_nt: TGCGCCAGCAGCCAAGATAGTAGGGGCCTCCCTGGAAACACCATATATTTT; cdr3_aa: CASSQDSRGLPGNTIYF
d_call: -; v_call: TRBV6-2/TRBV6-3; clone_size: -; j_call: TRBJ2-7; cdr3_nt: TGTGCCAGCAGCCAGACTTCTTACGAGCAGTACTTC; cdr3_aa: CASSQTSYEQYF
d_call: -; v_call: TRBV19; clone_size: -; j_call: TRBJ1-6; cdr3_nt: TGTGCCAGTAGTGCCGTTGGAGCACCCCTCCACTTT; cdr3_aa: CASSAVGAPLHF
d_call: -; v_call: TRBV4-2; clone_size: -; j_call: TRBJ2-1; cdr3_nt: TGTGCCACCGGAGGGGGGGTAGGGAATGAGCAGTTCTTC; cdr3_aa: CATGGGVGNEQFF
d_call: TRBD2; v_call: TRBV19; clone_size: -; j_call: TRBJ2-1; cdr3_nt: TGTGCCAGTAGGACTAGCGGTTACAATGAGCAGTTCTTC; cdr3_aa: CASRTSGYNEQFF
d_call: TRBD1; v_call: TRBV27; clone_size: -; j_call: TRBJ1-1; cdr3_nt: TGTGCCAGCAGTTCATTATTACTCCGACCGGGACAGAGAAGAACTGAAGCTTTCTTT; cdr3_aa: CASSSLLLRPGQRRTEAFF
d_call: TRBD2; v_call: TRBV7-9; clone_size: -; j_call: TRBJ2-3; cdr3_nt: TGTGCCAGCAGCTTTTCAGCGGGGGGGCAAACAGATACGCAGTATTTT; cdr3_aa: CASSFSAGGQTDTQYF
d_call: TRBD1; v_call: TRBV29-1; clone_size: -; j_call: TRBJ2-7; cdr3_nt: TGCAGCGTTGAGCCCGGGACAGGGGCCTACGAGCAGTACTTC; cdr3_aa: CSVEPGTGAYEQYF
d_call: -; v_call: TRBV6-5; clone_size: -; j_call: TRBJ1-1; cdr3_nt: TGTGCCAGCAGTTCACAGGAGAACACTGAAGCTTTCTTT; cdr3_aa: CASSSQENTEAFF
d_call: -; v_call: TRBV11-2; clone_size: -; j_call: TRBJ1-6; cdr3_nt: TGTGCCAGCAGACCCGGGACGGCGGGAAATTCACCCCTCCACTTT; cdr3_aa: CASRPGTAGNSPLHF
d_call: -; v_call: TRBV4-2; clone_size: few; j_call: TRBJ2-1; cdr3_nt: TGTGCCAGCAGCCAAGTAGGTAGGAGGGCTGAGCAGTTCTTC; cdr3_aa: CASSQVGRRAEQFF
d_call: TRBD2; v_call: TRBV10-3; clone_size: -; j_call: TRBJ2-3; cdr3_nt: TGTGCCATCAGTGACTACCCCCTAGCGGCAAGCGCAGATACGCAGTATTTT; cdr3_aa: CAISDYPLAASADTQYF
d_call: -; v_call: TRBV25-1; clone_size: -; j_call: TRBJ2-1; cdr3_nt: TGTGCCAGCTCCTGGGGATGGGGGGTGAATGAGCAGTTCTTC; cdr3_aa: CASSWGWGVNEQFF
d_call: TRBD2; v_call: TRBV7-6; clone_size: -; j_call: TRBJ2-3; cdr3_nt: TGTGCCAGCAACCCCCAGGGCGGACTAGCGGGGGCAGATACGCAGTATTTT; cdr3_aa: CASNPQGGLAGADTQYF
d_call: -; v_call: TRBV6-5; clone_size: once; j_call: TRBJ2-7; cdr3_nt: TGTGCCAGCAGTTACTCTCGGTCCTACGAGCAGTACTTC; cdr3_aa: CASSYSRSYEQYF
d_call: -; v_call: TRBV6-1; clone_size: -; j_call: TRBJ1-1; cdr3_nt: TGTGCCAGCAGTGAACGTACTGTCAACACTGAAGCTTTCTTT; cdr3_aa: CASSERTVNTEAFF
d_call: TRBD2; v_call: TRBV7-9; clone_size: once; j_call: TRBJ2-1; cdr3_nt: TGTGCCAGCAGCTTCCTAGCGGGAGGGCCCTTCAATGAGCAGTTCTTC; cdr3_aa: CASSFLAGGPFNEQFF
d_call: -; v_call: TRBV6-1; clone_size: -; j_call: TRBJ2-1; cdr3_nt: TGTGCCAGCAGTGAAGCGCTTCGGGGGTTTGGGAATGAGCAGTTCTTC; cdr3_aa: CASSEALRGFGNEQFF
d_call: -; v_call: TRBV5-1; clone_size: few; j_call: TRBJ1-1; cdr3_nt: TGCGCCAGCAGCTTACGTCAAGCGAACACTGAAGCTTTCTTT; cdr3_aa: CASSLRQANTEAFF
d_call: -; v_call: TRBV5-1; clone_size: -; j_call: TRBJ1-5; cdr3_nt: TGCGCCAGCAGCTCCGACAGGCCGTATGTTCCCCAGCATTTT; cdr3_aa: CASSSDRPYVPQHF
d_call: TRBD1; v_call: TRBV5-1; clone_size: -; j_call: TRBJ1-1; cdr3_nt: TGCGCCAGCAGCGGCGGACAGGGGGCGCAAACTGAAGCTTTCTTT; cdr3_aa: CASSGGQGAQTEAFF
d_call: TRBD1; v_call: TRBV29-1; clone_size: -; j_call: TRBJ1-1; cdr3_nt: TGCAGCGGCCTGGACAGGTGGACTGAAGCTTTCTTT; cdr3_aa: CSGLDRWTEAFF
d_call: -; v_call: TRBV9; clone_size: -; j_call: TRBJ1-2; cdr3_nt: TGTGCCAGCAGATTCCAAGGGGGTGAAGGGGAAAATGGCTACACCTTC; cdr3_aa: CASRFQGGEGENGYTF
d_call: -; v_call: TRBV12-5; clone_size: -; j_call: TRBJ1-5; cdr3_nt: TGTGCTAGTGGTTTGGGACAGGACTTCAATCAGCCCCAGCATTTT; cdr3_aa: CASGLGQDFNQPQHF